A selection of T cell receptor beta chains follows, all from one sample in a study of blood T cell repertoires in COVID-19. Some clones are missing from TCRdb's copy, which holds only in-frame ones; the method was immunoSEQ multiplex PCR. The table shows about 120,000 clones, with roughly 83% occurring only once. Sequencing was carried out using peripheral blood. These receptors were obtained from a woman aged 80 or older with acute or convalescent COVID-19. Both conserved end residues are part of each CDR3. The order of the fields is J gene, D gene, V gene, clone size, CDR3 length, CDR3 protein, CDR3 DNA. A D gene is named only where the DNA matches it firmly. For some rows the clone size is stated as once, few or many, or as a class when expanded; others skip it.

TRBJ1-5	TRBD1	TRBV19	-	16	CASSNAGTGVNQPQHF	TGTGCCAGTAGTAATGCGGGGACAGGGGTCAATCAGCCCCAGCATTTT
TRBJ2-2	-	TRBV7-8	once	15	CASSLALSYTGELFF	TGTGCCAGCAGCTTAGCGCTGAGTTACACCGGGGAGCTGTTTTTT
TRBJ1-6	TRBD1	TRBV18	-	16	CASSLDPGGRNSPLHF	TGTGCCAGCTCCCTAGACCCAGGGGGCCGCAATTCACCCCTCCACTTT
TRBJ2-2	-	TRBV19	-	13	CASNPTPTGELFF	TGTGCCAGTAATCCGACACCCACCGGGGAGCTGTTTTTT
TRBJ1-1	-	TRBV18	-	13	CASSPAGNTEAFF	TGTGCCAGCTCACCAGCGGGGAACACTGAAGCTTTCTTT
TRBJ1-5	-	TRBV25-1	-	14	CASSEWGDHQPQHF	TGTGCCAGCAGTGAATGGGGGGATCATCAGCCCCAGCATTTT
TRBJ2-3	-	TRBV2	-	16	CASRSRLLAIPDTQYF	TGTGCCAGCAGGTCTCGCCTCCTGGCCATCCCAGATACGCAGTATTTT
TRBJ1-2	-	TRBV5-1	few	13	CASSSRGGTGYTF	TGCGCCAGCAGCTCCCGGGGGGGAACGGGCTACACCTTC
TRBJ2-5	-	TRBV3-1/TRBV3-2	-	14	CASSRSGARETQYF	TGTGCCAGCAGCCGAAGTGGGGCCCGGGAGACCCAGTACTTC
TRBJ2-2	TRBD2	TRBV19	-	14	CASSRLAGTGELFF	TGTGCCAGTAGTAGACTAGCGGGGACCGGGGAGCTGTTTTTT
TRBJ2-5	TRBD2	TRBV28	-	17	CASSLGAAGGPWETQYF	TGTGCCAGCAGTTTGGGGGCGGCGGGAGGGCCGTGGGAGACCCAGTACTTC
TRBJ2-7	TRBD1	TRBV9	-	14	CASSGRQGGDEQYF	TGTGCCAGCAGCGGGAGACAGGGCGGCGACGAGCAGTACTTC
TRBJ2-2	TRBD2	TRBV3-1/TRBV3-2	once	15	CASSRRAGGSGELFF	TGTGCCAGCAGCCGACGGGCGGGAGGGTCCGGGGAGCTGTTTTTT
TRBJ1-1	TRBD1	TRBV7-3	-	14	CASSGRGTGSEAFF	TGTGCCAGCAGCGGGCGCGGGACAGGGTCTGAAGCTTTCTTT
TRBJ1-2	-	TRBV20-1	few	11	CSTRTERRYTF	TGCAGTACTCGGACAGAGAGGCGCTACACCTTC
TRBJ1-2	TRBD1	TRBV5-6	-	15	CASSFSGQGPLGYTF	TGTGCCAGCAGCTTCTCCGGACAGGGGCCCCTAGGCTACACCTTC
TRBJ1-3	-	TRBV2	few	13	CASSDGARNTIYF	TGTGCCAGCAGTGATGGGGCTAGAAACACCATATATTTT
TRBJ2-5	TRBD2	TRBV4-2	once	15	CASSQVGGGGETQYF	TGTGCCAGCAGCCAAGTAGGCGGGGGAGGGGAGACCCAGTACTTC
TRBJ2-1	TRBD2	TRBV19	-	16	CASSIRLAGGDNEQFF	TGTGCCAGTAGTATACGGCTAGCGGGGGGCGACAATGAGCAGTTCTTC
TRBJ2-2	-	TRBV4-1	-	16	CASSQEWGVNTGELFF	TGCGCCAGCAGCCAAGAGTGGGGGGTTAACACCGGGGAGCTGTTTTTT
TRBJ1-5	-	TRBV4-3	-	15	CASSQERRENQPQHF	TGCGCCAGCAGCCAAGAACGCCGAGAGAATCAGCCCCAGCATTTT
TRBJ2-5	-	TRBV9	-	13	CASSVGGQETQYF	TGTGCCAGCAGCGTAGGAGGTCAAGAGACCCAGTACTTC
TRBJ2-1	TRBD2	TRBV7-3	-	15	CASSLSGGEHNEQFF	TGTGCCAGCAGCCTTAGCGGGGGGGAACACAATGAGCAGTTCTTC
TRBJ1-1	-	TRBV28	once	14	CASSLAPGHLEAFF	TGTGCCAGCAGTTTAGCACCGGGACACCTTGAAGCTTTCTTT
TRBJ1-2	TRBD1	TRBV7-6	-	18	CASSPQTRDRGGYYGYTF	TGTGCCAGCAGCCCCCAGACCCGGGACAGGGGCGGATACTATGGCTACACCTTC
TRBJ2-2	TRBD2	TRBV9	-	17	CASSVIAGGPDTGELFF	TGTGCCAGCAGCGTAATAGCGGGGGGGCCGGACACCGGGGAGCTGTTTTTT